Below are 12 T cell receptor beta chains sequenced from a single sample in a study of OX40 agonist ivuxolimab in advanced cancers. The method was immunoSEQ multiplex PCR; TCRdb's version includes in-frame clones alone and lacks a portion of them. The table includes tens of thousands of clones, approximately 92% detected once. Sequenced here: CD4+ or CD8+ T cells sorted from blood, sampled in a trial of the OX40 agonist ivuxolimab. The source of these receptors is an adult with an advanced solid tumor such as melanoma, head and neck, liver or kidney cancer.

The chain is built from TRBV27 and TRBJ2-7; tentatively, D is TRBD1 (6 bases). Per germline, CDR1 MNHEY and CDR2 SMNVEV (reference sequence). The CDR3 is made up of 14 amino acids. The V gene lost 6 bases and the J gene lost 2 bases, with 14 bases spanning the gap. The CDR3 loop is CASRPLQGPYEQYF. DNA for the CDR3: TGTGCCAGCAGACCTCTACAGGGACCCTACGAGCAGTACTTC.

This chain's CDR3 is CASSLTLSRYEQYF. In DNA, the CDR3 is TGTGCCAGCAGTTTGACCCTTAGCCGCTACGAGCAGTACTTC. The gene calls are TRBV27 and TRBJ2-7; D is ambiguous. The CDR3 loop spans 14 amino acids. CDR1 and CDR2 from the germline V gene are MNHEY and SMNVEV (reference sequence). Between the trimmed V and J ends, which lost 3 bases and 3 bases, there was a span of 12 bases.

The chain has TRBV11-2 and TRBJ1-6; no definite D call. This CDR3 comprises 18 residues. Germline V gives CDR1 SGHAT, CDR2 FQNNGV. V shed 0 bases and J shed 6 bases, with 18 bases lying between them. CDR3 in DNA: TGTGCCAGCAGCTTAGAATGGGAGGAGAGCGAGACTAATTCACCCCTCCACTTT. Translation: CASSLEWEESETNSPLHF.

The rearrangement links TRBV27 to TRBJ2-4; 7 bases are shared with TRBD1. V was pared by 5 bases and J by 2 bases, with 9 bases of the junction left unmatched. There are 16 residues in the CDR3. From germline, CDR1 is MNHEY and CDR2 SMNVEV (reference sequence). CDR3 in amino acids: CASSLEGGFTKNIQYF. The CDR3 coding sequence is TGTGCCAGCAGTCTCGAAGGGGGCTTTACCAAAAACATTCAGTACTTC.

The chain links TRBV2 to TRBJ1-2, with D tentatively TRBD1 (5 bases). The germline V and J ends were trimmed by 7 bases and 2 bases, with 14 bases remaining between them. The CDR3 is 14 amino acids. Germline V gives CDR1 SNHLY, CDR2 FYNNEI. CDR3 coding DNA: TGTGCCAGCACTCAGGGAAGGGTAAACTATGGCTACACCTTC. Protein product: CASTQGRVNYGYTF.

This clone is a singleton in its sample. The genes are TRBV5-6 and TRBJ2-2; 9 positions agree with TRBD1. CDR3 length: 15 amino acids. V lost 5 bases and J lost 7; bases outside the gene matches: 9. Germline lookup yields CDR1 SGHDT and CDR2 YYEEEE. Here the CDR3 reads CASSRGQGLVGELFF. The CDR3 DNA sequence: TGTGCCAGCAGTCGTGGACAGGGGCTTGTCGGGGAGCTGTTTTTT.

The chain couples TRBV7-9 to TRBJ2-3, with D unclear. The ends were cut back, 8 bases at V and 0 bases at J, with 6 bases in the middle. The CDR3 is made up of 12 amino acids. The germline gives CDR1 SEHNR, CDR2 FQNEAQ (reference sequence). CDR3 nucleotide sequence: TGTGCCAGCTTGGGGAGCACAGATACGCAGTATTTT. Encoded protein: CASLGSTDTQYF.

This rearrangement joins TRBV7-8 to TRBJ2-7; perhaps D is TRBD1 or TRBD2 (5 bases each). Germline CDR1 reads SGHVS; CDR2 reads FQNEAQ. Trimming took 6 bases from V and 4 from J, leaving 19 bases between them. This CDR3 is 15 amino acids long. Here the CDR3 reads CASRQDGVGVYEQYF. The CDR3 bases are TGTGCCAGCAGGCAGGACGGCGTGGGGGTGTACGAGCAGTACTTC.

V usage is TRBV7-9 and J usage is TRBJ2-6; D is ambiguous. This CDR3 contains 15 residues. Looked up from germline, CDR1 is SEHNR and CDR2 is FQNEAQ (reference sequence). Trimming removed 5 bases at V and 0 bases at J, with 8 bases between. The CDR3 sequence: CASSPIFSGANVLTF. The CDR3 DNA sequence: TGTGCCAGCAGCCCGATCTTCTCTGGGGCCAACGTCCTGACTTTC.

This rearrangement joins TRBV7-3 to TRBJ2-1; TRBD2 matches at 11 bases. Germline trimming cut 2 bases from V and 6 bases from J; bases unmatched to any gene: 3. CDR3 length: 15 amino acids. Germline CDR1 is SGHTA and CDR2 is FQGTGA. The CDR3 loop is CASSLLAGGSNEQFF. CDR3 sequence (DNA): TGTGCCAGCAGCTTACTAGCGGGAGGTTCCAATGAGCAGTTCTTC.

CDR3 in DNA: TGTGCCAGCAGCTACCTACAGGGGATGGGCACTGAAGCTTTCTTT. The encoded protein is CASSYLQGMGTEAFF. The rearrangement links TRBV7-9 to TRBJ1-1; 7 bases are shared with TRBD1. The CDR3 consists of 15 residues. With V trimmed by 4 bases and J by 4 bases, 9 bases remained unmatched. Germline loops: CDR1 SEHNR, CDR2 FQNEAQ (reference sequence).

This sequence joins TRBV12-5 and TRBJ2-5, with 7 positions matching TRBD1. CDR1 and CDR2 from the germline V gene are LGHNT and FRNRAP. V dropped 7 bases and J dropped 2; count of bases not matched to a gene: 7. CDR3 size: 14 residues. CDR3 sequence (DNA): TGTGCTAGTGAACGGGACAGACTTCAAGAGACCCAGTACTTC. This encodes CASERDRLQETQYF.